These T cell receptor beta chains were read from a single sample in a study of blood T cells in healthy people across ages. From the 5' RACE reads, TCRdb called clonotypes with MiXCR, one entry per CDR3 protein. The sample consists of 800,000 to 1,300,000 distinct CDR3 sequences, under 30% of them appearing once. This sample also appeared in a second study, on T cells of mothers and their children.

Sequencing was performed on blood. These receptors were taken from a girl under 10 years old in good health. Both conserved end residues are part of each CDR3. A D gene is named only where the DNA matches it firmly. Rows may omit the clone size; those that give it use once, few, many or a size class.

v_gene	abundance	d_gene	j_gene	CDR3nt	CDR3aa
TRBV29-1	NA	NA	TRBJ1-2	TGCAGCGTGGTGGGACCCCTTAATGGCTACACCTTC	CSVVGPLNGYTF
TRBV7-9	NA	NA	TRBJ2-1	TGTGCCAGCACAAGAATGGGATGGGGAACCTACAATGAGCAGTTCTTC	CASTRMGWGTYNEQFF
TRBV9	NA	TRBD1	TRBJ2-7	TGTGCCAGCAGCTTAAAGACAGGGGGCGGATACGAGCAGTACTTC	CASSLKTGGGYEQYF
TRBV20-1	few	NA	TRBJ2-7	TGCAGTGCTAGAACCGCGAATTCCTACGAGCAGTACTTC	CSARTANSYEQYF
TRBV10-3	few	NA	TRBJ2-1	TGTGCCATCAGTGAGTCTCGGCGGGGGCAATACAATGAGCAGTTCTTC	CAISESRRGQYNEQFF
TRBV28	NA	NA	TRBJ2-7	TGTGCCAGCAGTTTAGTGGCGGGCTTTGAAGAGCAGTACTTC	CASSLVAGFEEQYF
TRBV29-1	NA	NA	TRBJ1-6	TGCAGCGTTGAAGTTGGGGTTGGACCCCTCCACTTT	CSVEVGVGPLHF
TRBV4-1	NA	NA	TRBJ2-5	TGCGCCAGCAGCCAAGAAGACCGCCAAGAGACCCAGTACTTC	CASSQEDRQETQYF
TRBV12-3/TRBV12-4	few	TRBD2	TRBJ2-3	TGTGCCAGCAGGGGCGGACTAGCGGGGGGCCGAACAGATACGCAGTATTTT	CASRGGLAGGRTDTQYF
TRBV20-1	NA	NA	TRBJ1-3	TGCAGTGCCAATAACCCCGACTCTGGAAACACCATATATTTT	CSANNPDSGNTIYF
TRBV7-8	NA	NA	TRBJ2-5	TGTGCCAGCAGCTTAGAGTTACTAGAGGAAGAGACCCAGTACTTC	CASSLELLEEETQYF
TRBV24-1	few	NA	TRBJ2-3	TGTGCCACCAGTGATCCTAACCCAGGATTAGATACGCAGTATTTT	CATSDPNPGLDTQYF
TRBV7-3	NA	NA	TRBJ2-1	TGTGCCAGCAGCTCCCAGACAAACAGCAATGAGCAGTTCTTC	CASSSQTNSNEQFF
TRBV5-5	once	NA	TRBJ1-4	TGTGCCAGCAGCCCATCTATGGACACCTGGGGGGAAAAACTGTTTTTT	CASSPSMDTWGEKLFF
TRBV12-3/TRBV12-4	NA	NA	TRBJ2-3	TGTGCCAGCAGTTTTGGGGGAGGTCAGGCAGATACGCAGTATTTT	CASSFGGGQADTQYF
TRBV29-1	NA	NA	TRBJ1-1	TGCAGCGCCCAAGGCGGGACAACTTACACTGAAGCTTTCTTT	CSAQGGTTYTEAFF
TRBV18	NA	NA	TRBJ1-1	TGTGCCAGCTCACCCACACGCGGAGCTGAAGCTTTCTTT	CASSPTRGAEAFF
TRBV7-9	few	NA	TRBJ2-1	TGTGCCAGCAGCCCGCGAGGGGACGGGGCCTACAATGAGCAGTTCTTC	CASSPRGDGAYNEQFF
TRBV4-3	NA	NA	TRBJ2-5	TGCGCCAGCAGCCAAGATCTGGACGGGGAGACCCAGTACTTC	CASSQDLDGETQYF
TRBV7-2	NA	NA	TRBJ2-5	TGTGCCAGCAGCTTAGCGGGTATTGATCTGGGGACCCAGTACTTC	CASSLAGIDLGTQYF
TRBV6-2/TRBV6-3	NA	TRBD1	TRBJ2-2	TGTGCCAGCAGGCCGGGACAGAAGAACACCGGGGAGCTGTTTTTT	CASRPGQKNTGELFF
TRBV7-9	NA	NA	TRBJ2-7	TGTGCCAGCAGCCAGCAACTAGACTACGAGCAGTACTTC	CASSQQLDYEQYF
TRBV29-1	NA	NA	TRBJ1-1	TGCAGCGTTGAATGGGACCTGGGGGGCACTGAAGCTTTCTTT	CSVEWDLGGTEAFF
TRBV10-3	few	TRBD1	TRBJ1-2	TGTGCCACGCTTGCAGGGGGCAATGGCTACACCTTC	CATLAGGNGYTF
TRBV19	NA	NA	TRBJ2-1	TGTGCCAGTAGTATAGTTGAGCGTTCCTACAATGAGCAGTTCTTC	CASSIVERSYNEQFF
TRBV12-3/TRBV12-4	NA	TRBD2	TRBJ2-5	TGTGCCAGCAGTCGGACTAGCGGGGGACCCAATTTTAGTCAGTACTTC	CASSRTSGGPNFSQYF
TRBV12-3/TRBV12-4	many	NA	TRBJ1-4	TGTGCCAGCAGCTTAGGGAGAAAACTGTTTTTT	CASSLGRKLFF
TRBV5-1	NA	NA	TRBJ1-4	TGCGCCAGCAGCGCCCGGGACCCGAATGAAAAACTGTTTTTT	CASSARDPNEKLFF
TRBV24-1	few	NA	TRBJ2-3	TGTGCCACCAGTGACACCGTCGGGGATACGCAGTATTTT	CATSDTVGDTQYF